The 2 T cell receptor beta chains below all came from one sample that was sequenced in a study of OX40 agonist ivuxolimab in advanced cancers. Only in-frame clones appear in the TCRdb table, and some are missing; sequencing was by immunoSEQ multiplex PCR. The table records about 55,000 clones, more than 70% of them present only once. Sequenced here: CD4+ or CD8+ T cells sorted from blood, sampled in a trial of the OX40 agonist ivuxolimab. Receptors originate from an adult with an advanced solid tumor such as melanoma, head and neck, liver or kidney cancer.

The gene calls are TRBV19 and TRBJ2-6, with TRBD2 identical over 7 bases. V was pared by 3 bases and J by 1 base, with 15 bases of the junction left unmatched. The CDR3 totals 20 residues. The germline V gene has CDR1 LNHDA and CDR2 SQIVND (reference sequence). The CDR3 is CASSIVVLGGRGSGANVLTF. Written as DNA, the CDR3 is TGTGCCAGTAGTATCGTGGTGTTGGGCGGGAGAGGGTCTGGGGCCAACGTCCTGACTTTC.

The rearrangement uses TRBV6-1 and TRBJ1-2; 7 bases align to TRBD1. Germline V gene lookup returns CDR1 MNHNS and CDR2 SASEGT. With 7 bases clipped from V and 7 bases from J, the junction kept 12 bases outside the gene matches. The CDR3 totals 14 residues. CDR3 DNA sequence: TGTGCCAGCACCCAGGGACAGCTTTCCGGTGGCTACACCTTC. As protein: CASTQGQLSGGYTF.